The 17 T cell receptor beta chains in this list originate from one sample, sequenced in a study of T-cell memory formation after mild COVID-19 (dated by TCRdb to 2020 to 2023). Libraries were prepared through 5' RACE. Instrument used: Illumina NovaSeq 6000. TCRdb reprocessing: public reads trimmed at Q25 with fastp, clones called with MiXCR, in-frame beta chains kept. Entries that share a CDR3 protein sequence are merged under the most common genes and DNA. For this sample the table gives approximately 210,000 distinct CDR3 sequences, of which around 30% were detected only once. The ten biggest clones cover over 9.5% of the sample. Sequences were obtained from PBMCs or a T cell subset sorted from them (not recorded which). These receptor sequences come from an adult woman who had mild COVID-19 (a few samples of this study predate the infection). The sample titles of this study are shuffled in the database, so cell type and time point are left out; the donor was told from shared clones.

The chain couples TRBV5-1 to TRBJ2-2, with D possibly being TRBD2 (5 bases). This CDR3 is 16 amino acids long. The V end was cut by 0 bases, the J end by 2 bases, with 11 bases between. Germline V lookup: CDR1 SGHRS, CDR2 YFSETQ. CDR3 residues: CASSLALGRNTGELFF. DNA for the CDR3: TGCGCCAGCAGCTTGGCCTTGGGGAGAAACACCGGGGAGCTGTTTTTT.

This clonotype has more than one count but fewer than ten. The chain joins TRBV14 to TRBJ2-5; TRBD2 matches 8 bases. CDR3 size: 15 residues. In germline, CDR1 is SGHDN, CDR2 FVKESK. V gave up 1 base and J gave up 4 bases; unmatched junction bases: 5. The chain's CDR3 is CASSQGLAGRETQYF. For the CDR3, the DNA is TGTGCCAGCAGCCAAGGCCTAGCGGGTAGAGAGACCCAGTACTTC.

Ten or more counts support this clonotype. The V gene is TRBV6-2 or TRBV6-3, the J gene TRBJ1-5; a possible D gene is TRBD1 (5 bases). The germline V gene encodes CDR1 MNHEY and CDR2 SVGEGT. Trimming cost V 6 bases and J 2 bases, with 11 bases left between them. The CDR3 is made up of 14 amino acids. CDR3 nucleotide sequence: TGTGCCAGCAGATCACTACAGGGCAATCAGCCCCAGCATTTT. Protein product: CASRSLQGNQPQHF.

This chain uses TRBV29-1 with TRBJ2-7; a possible D gene is TRBD2 (5 bases). The CDR3 is 14 amino acids. In germline, CDR1 is SQVTM, CDR2 ANQGSEA. V lost 7 bases, J lost 2 bases, and 18 bases lay in between. The CDR3 DNA is TGCAGCGCGGCCGGAGGCGCCGATCCCTACGAGCAGTACTTC. Amino acid sequence: CSAAGGADPYEQYF.

A few counts support this clonotype. The J gene is TRBJ2-7, the V gene TRBV7-2, with D maybe TRBD2 (5 bases). From germline, CDR1 is SGHTA and CDR2 FQGNSA. This CDR3 is built from 15 residues. Deletions cut 0 bases from V and 1 base from J, with 10 bases between. As DNA, the CDR3 is TGTGCCAGCAGCTTAGCGGGAGTGGGGTCCTACGAGCAGTACTTC. Translating it yields CASSLAGVGSYEQYF.

This chain connects TRBV20-1 to TRBJ2-5; tentatively, D is TRBD1 or TRBD2 (6 bases each). Per germline, CDR1 DFQATT and CDR2 SNEGSKA (reference sequence). The V end was cut by 3 bases, the J end by 5 bases, with 25 bases between. There are 17 residues in the CDR3. In DNA, the CDR3 is TGCAGTGCTAGGGGTAGGAGGGAAGGACAGCCCCGGGAGACCCAGTACTTC. This sequence encodes CSARGRREGQPRETQYF.

The chain combines TRBV7-9 with TRBJ2-7; unclear D gene. Germline V lookup: CDR1 SEHNR, CDR2 FQNEAQ (reference sequence). Trimming cost V 5 bases and J 3 bases, with 8 bases left between them. The CDR3 contains 12 residues. The CDR3 coding sequence is TGTGCCAGCAGCCCACTGCACTACGAGCAGTACTTC. This encodes CASSPLHYEQYF. The variable domain in full, completed from reference TRBV7-9 and TRBJ2-7, reads DTGVSQNPRHKITKRGQNVTFRCDPISEHNRLYWYRQTLGQGPEFLTYFQNEAQLEKSRLLSDRFSAERPKGSFSTLEIQRTEQGDSAMYLCASSPLHYEQYFGPGTRLTVT.

V and J are TRBV7-9 and TRBJ2-5; 11 bases are shared with TRBD2. CDR3 length equals 17 residues. J was trimmed by 1 base and V by 6 bases; bases with no gene match: 10. CDR1 and CDR2 (germline): SEHNR, FQNEAQ (reference sequence). CDR3: CASSLSLGLAVQETQYF. The CDR3 DNA is TGTGCCAGCAGTTTAAGTCTGGGACTAGCGGTCCAAGAGACCCAGTACTTC.

The V call is TRBV5-1, the J call TRBJ2-1, with TRBD2 matching over 8 bases. V lost 7 bases and J lost 5; bases outside the gene matches: 14. The CDR3 runs 16 residues. Germline V CDR1 and CDR2: SGHRS, YFSETQ. DNA for the CDR3: TGCGCCAGCCGTGGGAAGCGGGGGCCCGAAGACAATGAGCAGTTCTTC. As protein: CASRGKRGPEDNEQFF.

This clonotype was detected a few times. This rearrangement joins TRBV7-8 to TRBJ1-1; D is perhaps TRBD1 (6 bases). The CDR3 loop spans 14 amino acids. V lost 1 base and J lost 5, with 11 bases in between. The germline gives CDR1 SGHVS, CDR2 FQNEAQ. The CDR3 is CASSLEQGRTEAFF. Written as DNA, the CDR3 is TGTGCCAGCAGCTTAGAGCAGGGGCGGACTGAAGCTTTCTTT.

This clonotype was detected ten times or more. This chain joins TRBV7-8 and TRBJ1-6; TRBD1 aligns across 7 bases. With V trimmed by 5 bases and J by 0 bases, 10 bases remained unmatched. The CDR3 contains 18 residues. CDR1 and CDR2 (germline): SGHVS, FQNEAQ. CDR3 nucleotides: TGTGCCAGCAGCGTGACAGGGATCCTCAACTCCTATAATTCACCCCTCCACTTT. Its translation: CASSVTGILNSYNSPLHF.

A few counts support this clonotype. This chain uses TRBV25-1 with TRBJ2-7; D call uncertain. Germline assignment: CDR1 MGHDK and CDR2 SYGVNS. Trimming took off 2 bases at V and 6 bases at J, with 5 bases between the two ends. This CDR3 is 11 amino acids long. CDR3 DNA: TGTGCCAGCAGTGAAGGGATCGAGCAGTACTTC. It yields the protein CASSEGIEQYF.

The sample holds a few counts of this clonotype. The V and J genes are TRBV4-3 and TRBJ2-5, with D possibly being TRBD2 (6 bases). Germline V gene data show CDR1 as LGHNA and CDR2 as YSLEER. The V end was cut by 1 base, the J end by 2 bases, with 11 bases between. This CDR3 region has 15 residues. The CDR3 region has the DNA TGCGCCAGCAGCCAAGGAGCGGGCAGTCAAGAGACCCAGTACTTC. Encoded protein: CASSQGAGSQETQYF.

This chain uses TRBV12-3 or TRBV12-4 with TRBJ1-5, with D perhaps TRBD1 (5 bases). The CDR3 has 15 residues. Trimming pared 5 bases from V and 4 bases from J, leaving 15 bases between. The CDR3 coding sequence is TGTGCCAGCAGTCGGGACCCGATGGTGAATCAGCCCCAGCATTTT. Translation: CASSRDPMVNQPQHF.

In regard to this clonotype: A much larger clone differs by one base, so this may be a read error. V usage is TRBV20-1 and J usage is TRBJ2-7; 11 nucleotides match TRBD2. CDR3 length: 14 residues. Germline loops: CDR1 DFQATT, CDR2 SNEGSKA (reference sequence). The ends lost 6 bases at V and 7 bases at J; junction bases unmatched: 11. The CDR3, as DNA: TGCAGTGCACAACTAGCGGGGGCCCGTCTGGAGCAGTACTTC. Protein product: CSAQLAGARLEQYF.

The V call is TRBV7-9, the J call TRBJ2-1; the match to TRBD2 covers 9 bases. V was pared by 3 bases and J by 5 bases, with 17 bases of the junction left unmatched. Germline-derived CDR1 and CDR2 are SEHNR and FQNEAQ (reference sequence). The CDR3 is 19 amino acids. In DNA, the CDR3 is TGTGCCAGCAGCTTGAATGGCCTAGCGGGGACCGGGTCCCACAATGAGCAGTTCTTC. Translated, it gives CASSLNGLAGTGSHNEQFF.

J is TRBJ2-7 and V is TRBV19, with 9 bases identical to TRBD2. V lost 1 base and J lost 4; bases outside the gene matches: 8. The CDR3 runs 16 residues. Germline CDR1 and CDR2: LNHDA and SQIVND (reference sequence). DNA for the CDR3: TGTGCCAGTAGTATAGGTTTCGCGGGAGGGCCGTACGAGCAGTACTTC. This translates into CASSIGFAGGPYEQYF.